This TCR beta chain appears in the sequencing data of a study of brain T cells in children with intractable seizures. Repertoires were generated with immunoSEQ multiplex PCR, while TCRdb's copy carries only in-frame clones and drops some. The sample lists about 350,000 clones, over 90% occurring once. Stated time point: blood from clinic visit 5 months post-surgery; TSC patient then seizure free. The sequenced cases were selected for having the highest brain T cell transcript signatures. The junction had 2 bases not matched to a gene; V was cut back by 4 bases and J by 2 bases. In germline, CDR1 is SNHLY, CDR2 FYNNEI. There are 14 residues in the CDR3.

Specimen: peripheral blood, collected about 5 months after surgery. The V and J genes are TRBV2 and TRBJ2-7, with 10 positions matching TRBD1. This receptor was taken from a boy less than two years old with tuberous sclerosis and intractable seizures. The CDR3 region is CASSGTGGTYEQYF. DNA of the CDR3: TGTGCCAGCAGTGGGACAGGGGGGACCTACGAGCAGTACTTC.